This TCR beta chain was profiled in a study of T cell responses to AZD1222 COVID-19 vaccine. Data came from immunoSEQ multiplex PCR; TCRdb stores just in-frame clones and leaves some out. The profile shows over 150,000 clones, roughly 90% of them singletons. Note on this clone: The antigen is not known.

Notes on the study in general: A mostly white British donor set with more females was recruited, and clonal diversity was possibly underestimated. The reported proportion of spike-specific TCRs targeting unmutated variant regions was nearly half. The peak T cell response came first, and repertoires were sampled only after it. Researchers report vaccine-associated CD4 TCRs spanning spike, with dominance at 160-218 and 743-854.

In germline, CDR1 is SGHRS, CDR2 YFSETQ. This CDR3 region has 15 residues. The junction had 6 bases not matched to a gene; V was cut back by 4 bases and J by 7 bases. Sequencing used peripheral blood, obtained 28 days after the second AZD1222 dose. The V call is TRBV5-1, the J call TRBJ1-4; 11 bases are shared with TRBD1. This TCR came from an adult who received the AZD1222 COVID-19 vaccine. The CDR3 coding sequence is TGCGCCAGCAGCCCGGGGACAGGGGGGAGTGAAAAACTGTTTTTT. Translating gives CASSPGTGGSEKLFF.